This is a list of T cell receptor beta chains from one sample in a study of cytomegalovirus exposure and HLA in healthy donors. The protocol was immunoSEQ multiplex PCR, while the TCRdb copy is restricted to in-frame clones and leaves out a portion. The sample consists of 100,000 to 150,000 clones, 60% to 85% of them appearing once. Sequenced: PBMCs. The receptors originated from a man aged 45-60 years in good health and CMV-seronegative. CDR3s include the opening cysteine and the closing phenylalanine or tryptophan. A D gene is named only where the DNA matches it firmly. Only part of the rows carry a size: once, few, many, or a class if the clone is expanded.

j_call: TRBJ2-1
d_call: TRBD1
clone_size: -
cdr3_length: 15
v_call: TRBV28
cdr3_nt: TGTGCCAGCAGTCCTTCGGGGACAGTAGGGGATGAGCAGTTCTTC
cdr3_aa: CASSPSGTVGDEQFF

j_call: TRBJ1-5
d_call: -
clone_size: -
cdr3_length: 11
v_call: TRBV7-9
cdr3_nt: TGTGCCAGCCGAATAGACAGCCCCCAGCATTTT
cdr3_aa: CASRIDSPQHF

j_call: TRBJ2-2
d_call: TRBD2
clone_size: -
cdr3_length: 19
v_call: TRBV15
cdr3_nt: TGTGCCACCAGCAGAGTCCTTGGTGGTGCGGGAGTCGAGAGCGGGGAGCTGTTTTTT
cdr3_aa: CATSRVLGGAGVESGELFF

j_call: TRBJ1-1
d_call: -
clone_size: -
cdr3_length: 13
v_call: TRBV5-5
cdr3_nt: TGTGCCAGCAGCTTCATAGCCCGGGCTGAAGCTTTCTTT
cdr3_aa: CASSFIARAEAFF

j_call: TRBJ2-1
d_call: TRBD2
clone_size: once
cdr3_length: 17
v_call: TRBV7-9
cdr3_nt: TGTGCCAGCAGCTACCCTCCTCTTGGGGGGGCCTACAATGAGCAGTTCTTC
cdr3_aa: CASSYPPLGGAYNEQFF

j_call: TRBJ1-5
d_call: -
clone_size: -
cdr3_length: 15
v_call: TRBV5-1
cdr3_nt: TGCGCCAGCAGCTTGGCAGGGAATAGCAATCAGCCCCAGCATTTT
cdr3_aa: CASSLAGNSNQPQHF

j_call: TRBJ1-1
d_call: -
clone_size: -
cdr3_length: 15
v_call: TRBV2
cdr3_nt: TGTGCCAGCAAACCTGTCTGGGGAGGGAACACTGAAGCTTTCTTT
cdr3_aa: CASKPVWGGNTEAFF

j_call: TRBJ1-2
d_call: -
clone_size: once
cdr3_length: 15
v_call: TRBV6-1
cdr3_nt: TGTGCCAGCAGTGACAGGGCCGACCCCCTCTATGGCTACACCTTC
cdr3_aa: CASSDRADPLYGYTF

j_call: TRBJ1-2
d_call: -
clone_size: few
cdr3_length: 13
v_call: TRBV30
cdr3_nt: TGTGCCTGGAGTGAGGGGGGGCTGGTCGGCTACACCTTC
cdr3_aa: CAWSEGGLVGYTF

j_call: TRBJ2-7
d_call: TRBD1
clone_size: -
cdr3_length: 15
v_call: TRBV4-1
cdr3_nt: TGCGCCAGCAGCCAGGCCGACAGGGGTTTCAACGAGCAGTACTTC
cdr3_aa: CASSQADRGFNEQYF

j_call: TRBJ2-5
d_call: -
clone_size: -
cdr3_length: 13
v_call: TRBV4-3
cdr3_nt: TGCGCCAGCAGCCAAGTCTTCCAAGAGACCCAGTACTTC
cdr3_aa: CASSQVFQETQYF

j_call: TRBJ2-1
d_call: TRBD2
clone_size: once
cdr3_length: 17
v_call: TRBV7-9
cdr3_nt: TGTTCCAGCAGCTTAGTGTACAGCGGGGGGGCCGCCAATGAGCAGTTCTTC
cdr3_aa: CSSSLVYSGGAANEQFF

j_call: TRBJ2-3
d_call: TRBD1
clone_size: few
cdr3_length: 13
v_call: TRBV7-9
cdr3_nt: TGTGCCAGCAGCCCCAGGGGGCCAGATACGCAGTATTTT
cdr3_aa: CASSPRGPDTQYF

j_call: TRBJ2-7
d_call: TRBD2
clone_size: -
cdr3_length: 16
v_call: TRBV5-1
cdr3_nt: TGCGCCAGCAGCTTGGGGACTAGCGGGGGAGCCTACGAGCAGTACTTC
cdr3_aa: CASSLGTSGGAYEQYF

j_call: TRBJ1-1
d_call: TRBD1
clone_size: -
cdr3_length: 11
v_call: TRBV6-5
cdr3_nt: TGTGCCAGCAGCACAGGGGGCAAGGCTTTCTTT
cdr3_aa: CASSTGGKAFF

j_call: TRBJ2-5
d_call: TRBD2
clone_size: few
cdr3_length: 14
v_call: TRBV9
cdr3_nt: TGTGCCAGCAGCGATTCGCGGGGGGTAGAGACCCAGTACTTC
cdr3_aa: CASSDSRGVETQYF

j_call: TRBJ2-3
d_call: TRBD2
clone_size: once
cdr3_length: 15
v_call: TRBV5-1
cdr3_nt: TGCGCCAGCAGCGCAGGGACTAGCGGTGCAGATACGCAGTATTTT
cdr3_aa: CASSAGTSGADTQYF

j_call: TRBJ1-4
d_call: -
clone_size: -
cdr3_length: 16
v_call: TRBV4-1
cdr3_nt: TGCGCCAGCAGCCAAACAAATACAGCAACTAATGAAAAACTGTTTTTT
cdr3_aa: CASSQTNTATNEKLFF

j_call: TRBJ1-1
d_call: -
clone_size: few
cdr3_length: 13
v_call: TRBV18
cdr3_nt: TGTGCCAGCTCCGGGGGGTGGAACACTGAAGCTTTCTTT
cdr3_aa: CASSGGWNTEAFF

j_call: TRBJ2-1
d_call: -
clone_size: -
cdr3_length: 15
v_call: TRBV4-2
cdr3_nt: TGTGCCAGCAGCCAGCGACTCGGGGACTACAATGAGCAGTTCTTC
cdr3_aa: CASSQRLGDYNEQFF

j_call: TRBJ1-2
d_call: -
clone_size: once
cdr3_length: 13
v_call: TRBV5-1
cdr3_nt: TGCGCCAGCAGCCCCACAGGGCCCTATGGCTACACCTTC
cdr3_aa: CASSPTGPYGYTF

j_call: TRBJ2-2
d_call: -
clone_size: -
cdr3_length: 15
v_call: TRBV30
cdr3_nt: TGTGCCTGGAGTGTACGGGGACTTCTACCCGGGGAGCTGTTTTTT
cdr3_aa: CAWSVRGLLPGELFF

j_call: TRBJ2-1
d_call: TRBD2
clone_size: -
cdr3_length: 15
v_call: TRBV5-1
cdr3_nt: TGCGCCAGCAGCTTTGGGGCTAGCGGAAACAATGAGCAGTTCTTC
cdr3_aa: CASSFGASGNNEQFF

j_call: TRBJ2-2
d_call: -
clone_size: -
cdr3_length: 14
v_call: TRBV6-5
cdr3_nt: TGTGCCAGCAGTTCTACCGACAGAACCGGGGAGCTGTTTTTT
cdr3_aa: CASSSTDRTGELFF

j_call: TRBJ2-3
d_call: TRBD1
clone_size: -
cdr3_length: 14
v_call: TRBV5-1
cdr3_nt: TGCGCCAGCAGCGTCCGGGACAGCAAAGATACGCAGTATTTT
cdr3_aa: CASSVRDSKDTQYF

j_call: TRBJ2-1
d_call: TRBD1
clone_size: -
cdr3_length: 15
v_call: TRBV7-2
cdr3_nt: TGTGCCAGCAGCCCGGATCAGGGGGTCTACAATGAGCAGTTCTTC
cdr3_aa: CASSPDQGVYNEQFF

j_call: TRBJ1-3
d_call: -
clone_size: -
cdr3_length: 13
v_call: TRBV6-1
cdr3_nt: TGTGCCAGCGAAGGAGCCCCCCTCTACACCATATATTTT
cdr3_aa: CASEGAPLYTIYF

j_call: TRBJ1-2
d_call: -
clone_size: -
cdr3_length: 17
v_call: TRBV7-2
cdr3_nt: TGTGCCAGCAGCTTAGGCCCCGGGGGAGGGCCCCAGGGAGGCTACACCTTC
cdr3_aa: CASSLGPGGGPQGGYTF

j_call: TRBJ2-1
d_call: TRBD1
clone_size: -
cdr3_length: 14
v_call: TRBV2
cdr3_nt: TGTGCCAGCAGTAGGGACAGGGGGTCCAATGAGCAGTTCTTC
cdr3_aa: CASSRDRGSNEQFF

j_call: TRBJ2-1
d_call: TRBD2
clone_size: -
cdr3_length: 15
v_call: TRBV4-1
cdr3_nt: TGCGCCAGCAGCCTAGCGGGTGTACAATACAATGAGCAGTTCTTC
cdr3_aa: CASSLAGVQYNEQFF

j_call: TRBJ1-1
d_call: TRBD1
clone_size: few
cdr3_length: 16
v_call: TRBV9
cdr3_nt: TGTGCCAGCAGCGCTAGGACAGGGGAGGCGAACACTGAAGCTTTCTTT
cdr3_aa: CASSARTGEANTEAFF

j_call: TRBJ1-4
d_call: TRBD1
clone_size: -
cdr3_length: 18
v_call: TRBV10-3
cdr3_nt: TGTGCCATCAGTGAGTCGGGGGACAGGGGGCAAACTAATGAAAAACTGTTTTTT
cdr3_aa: CAISESGDRGQTNEKLFF

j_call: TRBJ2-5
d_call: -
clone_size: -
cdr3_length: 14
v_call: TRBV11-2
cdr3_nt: TGTGCCAGCAGCCCAGACTTGCCCCGCAAGACCCAGTACTTC
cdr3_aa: CASSPDLPRKTQYF

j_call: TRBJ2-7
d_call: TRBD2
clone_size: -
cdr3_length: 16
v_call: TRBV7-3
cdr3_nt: TGTGCCAGCAGCTTAACAGGGAGCGGGGAGGTCCACGAGCAGTACTTC
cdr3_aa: CASSLTGSGEVHEQYF

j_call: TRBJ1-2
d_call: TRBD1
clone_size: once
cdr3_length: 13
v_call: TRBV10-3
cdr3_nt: TGTGCCATCAGCACAGGGGATCAGTATGGCTACACCTTC
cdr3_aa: CAISTGDQYGYTF

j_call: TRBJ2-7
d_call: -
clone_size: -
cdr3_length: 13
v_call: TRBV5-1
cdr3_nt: TGCGCCAGCAGCTTGGGACAGAACTACGAGCAGTACTTC
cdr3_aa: CASSLGQNYEQYF

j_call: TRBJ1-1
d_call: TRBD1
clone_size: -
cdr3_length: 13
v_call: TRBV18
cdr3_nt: TGTGCCAGCTCTCCGGACAGGGATACTGAAGCTTTCTTT
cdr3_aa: CASSPDRDTEAFF

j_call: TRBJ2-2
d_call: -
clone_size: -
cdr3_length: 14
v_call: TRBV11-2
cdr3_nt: TGTGCCAGCAGCTTAGATGTGGCCACCGGGGAGCTGTTTTTT
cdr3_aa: CASSLDVATGELFF

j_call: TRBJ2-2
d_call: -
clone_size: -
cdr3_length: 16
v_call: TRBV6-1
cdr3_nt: TGTGCCAGCAGTGAAGCGTGGGGGGGCGTCACCGGGGAGCTGTTTTTT
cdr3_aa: CASSEAWGGVTGELFF

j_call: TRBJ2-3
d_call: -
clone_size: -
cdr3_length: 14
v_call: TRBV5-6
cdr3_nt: TGTGCCAGCAGCCTGTTAGCGGACACAGATACGCAGTATTTT
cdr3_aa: CASSLLADTDTQYF

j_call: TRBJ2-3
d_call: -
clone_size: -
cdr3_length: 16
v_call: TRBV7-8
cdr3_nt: TGTGCCAGCAGCCTCGATGGGACTGGGAGCACAGATACGCAGTATTTT
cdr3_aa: CASSLDGTGSTDTQYF

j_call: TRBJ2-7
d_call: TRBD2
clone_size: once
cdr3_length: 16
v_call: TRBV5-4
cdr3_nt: TGTGCCAGCAGCTTTGGTTTTACTAGCGGTACCTACGAGCAGTACTTC
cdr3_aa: CASSFGFTSGTYEQYF

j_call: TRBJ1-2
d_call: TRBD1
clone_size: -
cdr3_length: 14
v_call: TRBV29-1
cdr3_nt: TGCAGCGTTGAAGGGACAGGGGAAAACTATGGCTACACCTTC
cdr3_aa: CSVEGTGENYGYTF

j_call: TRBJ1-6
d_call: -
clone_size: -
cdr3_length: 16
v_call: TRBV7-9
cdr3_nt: TGTTCCAGCAGCCCCCCGGCGGGGGGTGGTAATTCACCCCTCCACTTT
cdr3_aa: CSSSPPAGGGNSPLHF

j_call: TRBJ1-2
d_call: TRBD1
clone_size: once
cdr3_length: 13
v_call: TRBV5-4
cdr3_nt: TGTGCCAGCAGCTTGGCGGGACAGGGTGGCTACACCTTC
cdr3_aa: CASSLAGQGGYTF

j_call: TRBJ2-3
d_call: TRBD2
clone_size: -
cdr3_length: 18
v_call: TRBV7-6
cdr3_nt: TGTGCCAGCAGCCTCCAACCCCCTAGCGGGACTAGCACAGATACGCAGTATTTT
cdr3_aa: CASSLQPPSGTSTDTQYF

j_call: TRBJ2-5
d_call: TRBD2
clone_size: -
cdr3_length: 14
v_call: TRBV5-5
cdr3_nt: TGTGCCAGCAGCCTTCAAGCGGGGGAAGAGACCCAGTACTTC
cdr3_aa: CASSLQAGEETQYF

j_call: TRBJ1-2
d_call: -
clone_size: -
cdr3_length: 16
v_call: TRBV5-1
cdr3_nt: TGCGCCAGCAGCTTGGTTGGCGGGATCGTATTGAATGGCTACACCTTC
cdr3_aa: CASSLVGGIVLNGYTF

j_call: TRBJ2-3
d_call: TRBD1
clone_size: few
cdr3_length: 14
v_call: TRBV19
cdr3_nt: TGTGCCAGCGGGACAGGCTTCTTTACAGATACGCAGTATTTT
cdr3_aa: CASGTGFFTDTQYF

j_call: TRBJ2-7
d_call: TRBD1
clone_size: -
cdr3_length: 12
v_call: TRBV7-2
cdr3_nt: TGTGCCAGCAGCGCGACAGGGAACGAGCAGTACTTC
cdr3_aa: CASSATGNEQYF

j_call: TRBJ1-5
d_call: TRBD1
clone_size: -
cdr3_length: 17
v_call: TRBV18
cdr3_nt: TGTGCCAGCTCATCGATACAGGGACAGGGGGGCAATCAGCCCCAGCATTTT
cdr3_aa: CASSSIQGQGGNQPQHF

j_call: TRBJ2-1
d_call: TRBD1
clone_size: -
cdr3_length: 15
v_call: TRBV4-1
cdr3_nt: TGCGCCAGCAGCCAACAGGGGGAATCCTACAATGAGCAGTTCTTC
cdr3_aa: CASSQQGESYNEQFF

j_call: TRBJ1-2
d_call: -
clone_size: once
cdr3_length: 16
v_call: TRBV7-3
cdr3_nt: TGTGCCAGCAGCCTAGCGGGGGGATCTACTAACTATGGCTACACCTTC
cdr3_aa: CASSLAGGSTNYGYTF

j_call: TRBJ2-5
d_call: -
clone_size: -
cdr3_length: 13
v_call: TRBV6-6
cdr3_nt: TGTGCCAGCAGTTACTCGCGGCCGGGGGCCCAGTACTTC
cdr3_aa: CASSYSRPGAQYF

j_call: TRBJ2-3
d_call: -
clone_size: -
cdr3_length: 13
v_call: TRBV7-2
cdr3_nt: TGTGCCAGCAGCCGAGACTCCTCAGATACGCAGTATTTT
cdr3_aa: CASSRDSSDTQYF